The 12 T cell receptor beta chains below all came from one sample that was sequenced in a study of T-cell memory formation after mild COVID-19. MiXCR, applied by TCRdb to the 5' RACE reads, yields one record per CDR3 protein. Of fewer than 400,000 distinct CDR3 sequences listed, 15% to 20% are singletons. The sequencing sample was made of PBMCs or a T cell subset sorted from them (not recorded which). The origin of the receptors is a young man who had mild COVID-19 (a few samples of this study predate the infection). Cell type and time point are not known.

This clonotype has at least ten counts. The gene calls are TRBV6-6 and TRBJ2-3; 8 bases line up with TRBD1. The CDR3 extends over 16 amino acids. Looked up from germline, CDR1 is MNHNY and CDR2 is SVGAGI (reference sequence). With V trimmed by 1 base and J by 1 base, 4 bases remained unmatched. In DNA, the CDR3 is TGTGCCAGCAGTTACTTTCACAGGGGGGGCACAGATACGCAGTATTTT. As protein: CASSYFHRGGTDTQYF.

This clonotype has more than one count but fewer than ten. This CDR3 is CASSTLYNSPLHF. CDR3 bases: TGTGCCAGCAGCACGTTATATAATTCACCCCTCCACTTT. This chain connects TRBV7-2 to TRBJ1-6; no definite D call. There are 13 residues in the CDR3. Germline V gives CDR1 SGHTA, CDR2 FQGNSA. V was shortened by 5 bases and J by 4 bases, with 6 bases between the two germline ends.

Concerning this clonotype itself: One end of the junction does not line up with germline, which may come from a read error. The chain employs TRBV3-1 and TRBJ2-3; tentative D call: TRBD2 (5 bases). This CDR3 region has 10 residues. Germline V gene data show CDR1 as LGHDT and CDR2 as YNNKEL (reference sequence). CDR3: CASSHTRDDF. In DNA, the CDR3 is TGTGCCAGCAGCCACACCCGGGATGATTTT.

The V gene is TRBV28, the J gene TRBJ1-1; 9 bases line up with TRBD1. The V gene end was trimmed by 2 bases and the J gene end by 11 bases; junction bases not matched to a gene: 6. This CDR3 is built from 13 residues. Germline V gene data show CDR1 as MDHEN and CDR2 as SYDVKM. CDR3 DNA: TGTGCCAGCAGTTTAGGAGGACAGGGGTATGCTTTCTTT. Amino acid sequence: CASSLGGQGYAFF.

The chain employs TRBV25-1 and TRBJ1-2; D not resolved. V was clipped by 7 bases and J by 8 bases, with 17 bases between them. Looked up from germline, CDR1 is MGHDK and CDR2 is SYGVNS. This CDR3 has 13 amino acids. CDR3 region: CASTGLRAIGYTF. The DNA for the CDR3 is TGTGCCAGCACCGGACTGAGGGCAATCGGCTACACCTTC.

The J gene is TRBJ1-1, the V gene TRBV7-8; D may be TRBD1 (5 bases). Per the germline V gene, CDR1 is SGHVS and CDR2 is FQNEAQ. The CDR3 sequence is 18 residues long. Trimming took 2 bases from V and 0 from J, leaving 19 bases between them. This CDR3 reads CASSLPRGTTVMNTEAFF. In DNA form, the CDR3 reads TGTGCCAGCAGCTTACCAAGGGGAACAACTGTTATGAACACTGAAGCTTTCTTT. Combining the CDR3 with reference TRBV7-8 and TRBJ1-1 gives the whole variable domain GAGVSQSPRYKVAKRGQDVALRCDPISGHVSLFWYQQALGQGPEFLTYFQNEAQLDKSGLPSDRFFAERPEGSVSTLKIQRTQQEDSAVYLCASSLPRGTTVMNTEAFFGQGTRLTVV.

This clonotype was picked up a small number of times. The genes are TRBV20-1 and TRBJ1-5, with TRBD1 as a possible D gene (5 bases). Trimming shortened V by 0 bases and J by 6 bases, and 9 bases separated the two germline ends. CDR3 length: 13 amino acids. The V gene's germline CDR1 is DFQATT and CDR2 SNEGSKA (reference sequence). In nucleotides, the CDR3 is TGCAGTGCTAGAGATCGCAGGGTTCAGCCCCAGCATTTT. It codes for CSARDRRVQPQHF.

This rearrangement joins TRBV5-1 to TRBJ2-1, with D tentatively TRBD1 (6 bases). V lost 5 bases and J lost 5, with 11 bases in between. The CDR3 is 13 residues long. Looked up from germline, CDR1 is SGHRS and CDR2 is YFSETQ. In DNA form, the CDR3 reads TGCGCCAGCAGTCGCAGGGGAGACAATGAGCAGTTCTTC. Its protein product is CASSRRGDNEQFF.

This clonotype was recorded a few times. The gene calls are TRBV7-2 and TRBJ2-3; 7 bases match TRBD2. The CDR3 has 17 amino acids. J was trimmed by 0 bases and V by 1 base; bases with no gene match: 7. CDR1 is SGHTA, CDR2 FQGNSA, per germline. The CDR3 bases are TGTGCCAGCAGCTTAGGGGCAGCGGGAACTAGCACAGATACGCAGTATTTT. Translating it yields CASSLGAAGTSTDTQYF.

The V call is TRBV6-2 or TRBV6-3, the J call TRBJ2-7; 8 positions agree with TRBD2. The CDR3 totals 14 residues. V was pared by 6 bases and J by 2 bases, with 6 bases of the junction left unmatched. Germline-derived CDR1 and CDR2 are MNHEY and SVGEGT. The DNA for the CDR3 is TGTGCCAGCAGACCCTGGACTAGCCCCTACGAGCAGTACTTC. Amino acid sequence: CASRPWTSPYEQYF.

This chain links TRBV29-1 with TRBJ2-7; no definite D call. V lost 4 bases to trimming and J lost 4 bases, with 8 bases between them. The CDR3 is 11 residues long. The germline V gene has CDR1 SQVTM and CDR2 ANQGSEA. The CDR3 sequence: CSVAYGYEQYF. For the CDR3, the DNA is TGCAGCGTTGCATATGGTTACGAGCAGTACTTC.

V and J are TRBV9 and TRBJ2-3; TRBD1 agrees at 9 bases. The CDR3 is made up of 15 amino acids. Germline CDR1 is SGDLS and CDR2 is YYNGEE. Trimming at V came to 3 bases and at J to 2 bases, leaving 4 bases not matched to a gene. DNA for the CDR3: TGTGCCAGCAGCGGGACAGGGGAGATCACAGATACGCAGTATTTT. Translating it yields CASSGTGEITDTQYF.